This is a list of T cell receptor beta chains from one sample in a study of blood T cell repertoires in COVID-19. Clones were read by immunoSEQ multiplex PCR, and TCRdb kept only the in-frame ones, dropping some. The table includes approximately 300,000 clones, around 83% detected once. Material: peripheral blood. The receptors were gathered from a woman aged 45-65 years with acute or convalescent COVID-19. The CDR3 runs from the conserved cysteine through the conserved F or W. The order of the fields is J gene, V gene, D gene, clone size, CDR3 DNA, CDR3 protein. A D gene is named only where the DNA matches it firmly. The size field is filled for only some rows; it gives once, few, many or a size class.

j_call: TRBJ2-1; v_call: TRBV27; d_call: TRBD1; clone_size: .; cdr3_nt: TGTGCCAGCAGTTTATCCCCCGGGACAGGGGGCCGGAATGAGCAGTTCTTC; cdr3_aa: CASSLSPGTGGRNEQFF
j_call: TRBJ2-2; v_call: TRBV6-5; d_call: TRBD1; clone_size: .; cdr3_nt: TGTGCCAGCAAAAGGACAGGGGCAAACACCGGGGAGCTGTTTTTT; cdr3_aa: CASKRTGANTGELFF
j_call: TRBJ2-3; v_call: TRBV9; d_call: .; clone_size: once; cdr3_nt: TGTGCCAGCAGCGTAGCTCGGGGAGATACGCAGTATTTT; cdr3_aa: CASSVARGDTQYF
j_call: TRBJ2-7; v_call: TRBV7-9; d_call: .; clone_size: .; cdr3_nt: TGTGCCAGCAGCTTAGCTGCCAGGGTGGCCGAGCAGTACTTC; cdr3_aa: CASSLAARVAEQYF
j_call: TRBJ2-3; v_call: TRBV11-2; d_call: TRBD1; clone_size: .; cdr3_nt: TGTGCCAGCAGCCAGGGGACAGCCATAAGCACAGATACGCAGTATTTT; cdr3_aa: CASSQGTAISTDTQYF
j_call: TRBJ2-3; v_call: TRBV6-1; d_call: .; clone_size: .; cdr3_nt: TGTGCCAGCAGTGACGCGTCTTTGTCAGATACGCAGTATTTT; cdr3_aa: CASSDASLSDTQYF
j_call: TRBJ1-6; v_call: TRBV6-6; d_call: .; clone_size: .; cdr3_nt: TGTGCCAGCAGCCCAGGGTTAAGCTCCTATAATTCACCCCTCCACTTT; cdr3_aa: CASSPGLSSYNSPLHF
j_call: TRBJ1-2; v_call: TRBV5-6; d_call: .; clone_size: .; cdr3_nt: TGTGCCAGCAGCTTGGTGGCAGGGGACGGCTACACCTTC; cdr3_aa: CASSLVAGDGYTF
j_call: TRBJ1-2; v_call: TRBV24-1; d_call: .; clone_size: .; cdr3_nt: TGTGCCACCAGTGAGGGAGTTCGTGGCTACACCTTC; cdr3_aa: CATSEGVRGYTF
j_call: TRBJ2-3; v_call: TRBV10-3; d_call: .; clone_size: .; cdr3_nt: TGTGCCATCAGTGACTCGGCGGGAACGTCAGATACGCAGTATTTT; cdr3_aa: CAISDSAGTSDTQYF
j_call: TRBJ1-1; v_call: TRBV5-1; d_call: .; clone_size: .; cdr3_nt: TGCGCCAGCAGCCTACAGGGAAGAACTGAAGCTTTCTTT; cdr3_aa: CASSLQGRTEAFF
j_call: TRBJ2-3; v_call: TRBV11-3; d_call: TRBD1; clone_size: .; cdr3_nt: TGTGCCAGCAGCGCGGGACAGGGGAGGATAGATACGCAGTATTTT; cdr3_aa: CASSAGQGRIDTQYF
j_call: TRBJ1-6; v_call: TRBV5-4; d_call: .; clone_size: .; cdr3_nt: TGTGCCAGCAGCGACCGGGACAACTCCTATAATTCACCCCTCCACTTT; cdr3_aa: CASSDRDNSYNSPLHF
j_call: TRBJ2-2; v_call: TRBV5-4; d_call: TRBD1; clone_size: once; cdr3_nt: TGTGCCAGCAGCCTGGACAGGGTGGCCACCGGGGAGCTGTTTTTT; cdr3_aa: CASSLDRVATGELFF
j_call: TRBJ2-5; v_call: TRBV5-1; d_call: TRBD2; clone_size: .; cdr3_nt: TGCGCCAGCAGCCCGAGACTAGCGGGGGGCTTGGAGACCCAGTACTTC; cdr3_aa: CASSPRLAGGLETQYF
j_call: TRBJ1-2; v_call: TRBV5-1; d_call: TRBD1; clone_size: .; cdr3_nt: TGCGCCAGCAGCTTACCGGAGGGACAGTACTTGTGGGACTATGGCTACACCTTC; cdr3_aa: CASSLPEGQYLWDYGYTF
j_call: TRBJ1-2; v_call: TRBV5-1; d_call: TRBD1; clone_size: .; cdr3_nt: TGCGCCAGCAGCCCGCTCTACCGGGACAGGGGATATGGCTACACCTTC; cdr3_aa: CASSPLYRDRGYGYTF
j_call: TRBJ1-5; v_call: TRBV6-1; d_call: .; clone_size: .; cdr3_nt: TGTGCCAGCAGTGAGGACTCCTTGACCCAGCATTTT; cdr3_aa: CASSEDSLTQHF
j_call: TRBJ2-3; v_call: TRBV5-1; d_call: TRBD1; clone_size: .; cdr3_nt: TGCGCCAGCAGCATGTCCCGGGACAGTAGCACAGATACGCAGTATTTT; cdr3_aa: CASSMSRDSSTDTQYF
j_call: TRBJ2-3; v_call: TRBV7-3; d_call: .; clone_size: .; cdr3_nt: TGTGCCAGCAGCCCCACCGGGGGAGATACGCAGTATTTT; cdr3_aa: CASSPTGGDTQYF
j_call: TRBJ1-3; v_call: TRBV7-7; d_call: .; clone_size: .; cdr3_nt: TGTGCCAGCAGCCCACAGGGTTTCTCTGGAAACACCATATATTTT; cdr3_aa: CASSPQGFSGNTIYF
j_call: TRBJ2-7; v_call: TRBV6-6; d_call: .; clone_size: .; cdr3_nt: TGTGCCAGCTCCCAGATGATGGGAGGCCGGGAGCAGTACTTC; cdr3_aa: CASSQMMGGREQYF
j_call: TRBJ2-3; v_call: TRBV14; d_call: TRBD2; clone_size: .; cdr3_nt: TGTGCCAGCAGCCAAGAATTCCGCGGGGGGACCACAGATACGCAGTATTTT; cdr3_aa: CASSQEFRGGTTDTQYF
j_call: TRBJ1-1; v_call: TRBV9; d_call: TRBD1; clone_size: few; cdr3_nt: TGTGCCAGCACCCGACAGGGGTCGGCTGAAGCTTTCTTT; cdr3_aa: CASTRQGSAEAFF
j_call: TRBJ2-1; v_call: TRBV11-2; d_call: .; clone_size: .; cdr3_nt: TGTGCCAGCAGCTTCCACGCCCAGGGTACCCCCTACAATGAGCAGTTCTTC; cdr3_aa: CASSFHAQGTPYNEQFF
j_call: TRBJ2-2; v_call: TRBV4-1; d_call: TRBD1; clone_size: .; cdr3_nt: TGCGCCAGCAGCCCGGACAGGGTGACCGGGGAGCTGTTTTTT; cdr3_aa: CASSPDRVTGELFF
j_call: TRBJ2-1; v_call: TRBV7-3; d_call: TRBD1; clone_size: .; cdr3_nt: TGTGCCAGCAGCGAATATGGGACAGAGGGCTACAATGAGCAGTTCTTC; cdr3_aa: CASSEYGTEGYNEQFF
j_call: TRBJ2-1; v_call: TRBV10-3; d_call: .; clone_size: .; cdr3_nt: TGTGCCATCACCCCAGGCCTCACGCTTGCTGAGCAGTTCTTC; cdr3_aa: CAITPGLTLAEQFF
j_call: TRBJ1-4; v_call: TRBV4-2; d_call: .; clone_size: .; cdr3_nt: TGTGCCAGCAGCCAAGACGGCACGGGGAGCGAAAAACTGTTTTTT; cdr3_aa: CASSQDGTGSEKLFF
j_call: TRBJ2-1; v_call: TRBV13; d_call: TRBD2; clone_size: .; cdr3_nt: TGTGCCAGCACGGCTAGCGGGGGGCTCTACAATGAGCAGTTCTTC; cdr3_aa: CASTASGGLYNEQFF
j_call: TRBJ2-7; v_call: TRBV7-9; d_call: TRBD2; clone_size: .; cdr3_nt: TGTGCCAGCAGCGGGGGGACTAGCGGGAGCTCCTACGAGCAGTACTTC; cdr3_aa: CASSGGTSGSSYEQYF
j_call: TRBJ2-2; v_call: TRBV11-2; d_call: .; clone_size: .; cdr3_nt: TGTGCCAGCAGTTGGCGGGGACGCGCGAACACCGGGGAGCTGTTTTTT; cdr3_aa: CASSWRGRANTGELFF
j_call: TRBJ2-1; v_call: TRBV13; d_call: TRBD2; clone_size: once; cdr3_nt: TGTGCCAGCAGCGCCAGACTAGCGGGAGTAGGGAATGAGCAGTTCTTC; cdr3_aa: CASSARLAGVGNEQFF
j_call: TRBJ2-3; v_call: TRBV28; d_call: .; clone_size: few; cdr3_nt: TGTGCCAGCAGTCCCGGGAACTCAAACACAGATACGCAGTATTTT; cdr3_aa: CASSPGNSNTDTQYF
j_call: TRBJ2-3; v_call: TRBV7-2; d_call: .; clone_size: .; cdr3_nt: TGTGCCAGCAGCTGGTGGGCAGGGGATGATACGCAGTATTTT; cdr3_aa: CASSWWAGDDTQYF
j_call: TRBJ2-1; v_call: TRBV25-1; d_call: TRBD1; clone_size: .; cdr3_nt: TGTGCCAGCGCCCCTGAGGACAGGGGGACCTACAATGAGCAGTTCTTC; cdr3_aa: CASAPEDRGTYNEQFF
j_call: TRBJ1-5; v_call: TRBV4-3; d_call: .; clone_size: .; cdr3_nt: TGCGCCAGCAGCCAAGAAACAGGAAATCAGCCCCAGCATTTT; cdr3_aa: CASSQETGNQPQHF
j_call: TRBJ2-1; v_call: TRBV18; d_call: TRBD2; clone_size: once; cdr3_nt: TGTGCCAGCTCACCGGGGACTAGCGGGGGTAATGAGCAGTTCTTC; cdr3_aa: CASSPGTSGGNEQFF
j_call: TRBJ2-7; v_call: TRBV7-2; d_call: TRBD1; clone_size: once; cdr3_nt: TGTGCCAGCAGCGAAGGGGACAGGCCCTACGAGCAGTACTTC; cdr3_aa: CASSEGDRPYEQYF
j_call: TRBJ2-5; v_call: TRBV2; d_call: TRBD1; clone_size: .; cdr3_nt: TGTGCCAGCAATACGGGACAGGGGGAAGAGACCCAGTACTTC; cdr3_aa: CASNTGQGEETQYF
j_call: TRBJ1-3; v_call: TRBV6-5; d_call: TRBD1; clone_size: .; cdr3_nt: TGTGCCAGCAGTTTAACAGGGGCTGGAAACACCATATATTTT; cdr3_aa: CASSLTGAGNTIYF
j_call: TRBJ2-3; v_call: TRBV15; d_call: .; clone_size: .; cdr3_nt: TGTGCCACCGGGGGGTGGGTAGCAGATACGCAGTATTTT; cdr3_aa: CATGGWVADTQYF
j_call: TRBJ2-5; v_call: TRBV27; d_call: .; clone_size: .; cdr3_nt: TGTGCCAGCAGTACAGGGCTTAGGGAGACCCAGTACTTC; cdr3_aa: CASSTGLRETQYF
j_call: TRBJ1-5; v_call: TRBV27; d_call: TRBD1; clone_size: once; cdr3_nt: TGTGCCAGCTCCCCCGGGACAGAAAATCAGCCCCAGCATTTT; cdr3_aa: CASSPGTENQPQHF
j_call: TRBJ2-5; v_call: TRBV5-6; d_call: TRBD2; clone_size: .; cdr3_nt: TGTGCCAGCAGCTCCAGACTAGCGGGGCCGCAAGAGACCCAGTACTTC; cdr3_aa: CASSSRLAGPQETQYF
j_call: TRBJ1-1; v_call: TRBV28; d_call: .; clone_size: .; cdr3_nt: TGTGCCAGCACCGAAACCGGGACTGAAGCTTTCTTT; cdr3_aa: CASTETGTEAFF
j_call: TRBJ2-1; v_call: TRBV3-1/TRBV3-2; d_call: .; clone_size: .; cdr3_nt: TGTGCCAGCAGCCAAGAACAGCTAATACAGTTCTTC; cdr3_aa: CASSQEQLIQFF
j_call: TRBJ1-6; v_call: TRBV5-4; d_call: TRBD1; clone_size: .; cdr3_nt: TGTGCCAGCAGTCTGGACAGGGGTAATTCACCCCTCCACTTT; cdr3_aa: CASSLDRGNSPLHF
j_call: TRBJ2-1; v_call: TRBV12-3/TRBV12-4; d_call: TRBD2; clone_size: few; cdr3_nt: TGTGCCAGCAGTTTAAGGGAGGGGAATGAGCAGTTCTTC; cdr3_aa: CASSLREGNEQFF
j_call: TRBJ1-1; v_call: TRBV18; d_call: TRBD1; clone_size: .; cdr3_nt: TGTGCCAGCTCACCACAACGGGACAGGGGGAGAAGTGACACTGAAGCTTTCTTT; cdr3_aa: CASSPQRDRGRSDTEAFF
j_call: TRBJ2-1; v_call: TRBV5-1; d_call: TRBD2; clone_size: .; cdr3_nt: TGCGCCAGCATCCCTGGGACTAGCGGGGAGCAGTTCTTC; cdr3_aa: CASIPGTSGEQFF
j_call: TRBJ1-2; v_call: TRBV6-5; d_call: .; clone_size: few; cdr3_nt: TGTGCCAGCACCAAACTTCCGGACACGGACTATGGCTACACCTTC; cdr3_aa: CASTKLPDTDYGYTF